These 24 T cell receptor beta chains share one sample of origin, sequenced in a study of vaccination and CD4 T cells after COVID-19. These receptors lack a known antigen. Time point in this sample: late sampling 161 to 241 days after vaccination in a few convalescent patients. Specified treatment: roughly 10-day PBMC culture with coronavirus spike peptide pools or control peptides (ViraFEST assay). Sequenced with the Oncomine TCR Beta short-read assay was DNA taken from cultured CD4+ T cells. TCRdb recomputed calls from the PCR reads with MiXCR, one row per CDR3 protein. The table includes over 20,000 distinct CDR3 sequences, less than 35% detected once. The source material was CD4+ T cells from blood, cultured in vitro, sampled about 7 months after SARS-CoV-2 vaccination. The receptors derive from a human donor who had recovered from COVID-19.

In DNA, the CDR3 is TGCGCCAGCAGCCAAGTTTGGATACAGGGTCGGAGTCAGCCCCAGCATTTT. Protein sequence: CASSQVWIQGRSQPQHF. The chain is built from TRBV4-1 and TRBJ1-5, with a possible D match to TRBD1 (6 bases). Between the trimmed V and J ends, which lost 1 base and 6 bases, there was a span of 19 bases. Looked up from germline, CDR1 is MGHRA and CDR2 is YSYEKL. The CDR3 sequence is 17 residues long.

By proportion, this clonotype is medium-sized (0.01 to 0.1%). This chain connects TRBV19 to TRBJ1-5; no firm D call. The CDR3 is 13 amino acids. V lost 6 bases to trimming and J lost 3 bases, with 9 bases between them. From germline, CDR1 is LNHDA and CDR2 SQIVND (reference sequence). The CDR3 bases are TGTGCCAGTAGGGGCGATCCCAATCAGCCCCAGCATTTT. This translates into CASRGDPNQPQHF.

This clonotype is deemed medium-sized. V and J are TRBV20-1 and TRBJ2-3; no firm D call. Germline V lookup: CDR1 DFQATT, CDR2 SNEGSKA (reference sequence). Trimming shortened V by 8 bases and J by 2 bases, and 14 bases separated the two germline ends. The CDR3 spans 13 residues. The CDR3, as DNA: TGCAGTCCCCCGGGTCTATTCACAGATACGCAGTATTTT. Protein: CSPPGLFTDTQYF.

The rearrangement links TRBV6-5 to TRBJ1-1; the D gene is possibly TRBD1 (5 bases). With 4 bases removed from V and 5 bases from J, the gap between germline ends came to 11 bases. In germline, CDR1 is MNHEY, CDR2 SVGAGI. CDR3 length: 13 residues. CDR3 sequence: CASSFEGHTEAFF. CDR3 DNA sequence: TGTGCCAGCAGTTTTGAAGGACATACTGAAGCTTTCTTT.

The V gene is TRBV20-1, the J gene TRBJ2-2, with TRBD1 as a possible D gene (5 bases). Trimming took off 0 bases at V and 1 base at J, with 9 bases between the two ends. This CDR3 comprises 15 residues. Germline CDR1 is DFQATT and CDR2 is SNEGSKA (reference sequence). The DNA of the CDR3 is TGCAGTGCTAGAGATTTTCAGGGGAACACCGGGGAGCTGTTTTTT. It encodes CSARDFQGNTGELFF.

The CDR3 DNA reads TGTGCCAGCAGGGCTAGCGGGAGTAATGAGCAGTTCTTC. Translation: CASRASGSNEQFF. The gene calls are TRBV28 and TRBJ2-1; TRBD2 matches at 10 bases. V gave up 6 bases and J gave up 7 bases; unmatched junction bases: 3. Germline V gene data show CDR1 as MDHEN and CDR2 as SYDVKM. CDR3 length: 13 residues.

This clonotype was counted between two and nine times. This chain connects TRBV28 to TRBJ1-2; a weak D match, TRBD1 (5 bases). Germline-derived CDR1 and CDR2 are MDHEN and SYDVKM. The CDR3 length is 14 residues. V lost 8 bases, J lost 7 bases, and 20 bases lay in between. The chain's CDR3 is CASLGARRSSGYTF. The CDR3 region has the DNA TGTGCCAGCCTAGGGGCCAGGAGGTCGAGTGGCTACACCTTC.

V usage is TRBV12-3 or TRBV12-4 and J usage is TRBJ1-6; D gene unclear. Trimming left V 6 bases short and J 8 bases short, with 8 bases between. The CDR3 extends over 12 amino acids. Here the CDR3 reads CASRVADSPLHF. In nucleotides, the CDR3 is TGTGCCAGCAGGGTAGCTGATTCACCCCTCCACTTT.

The sample holds a few counts of this clonotype. Written as DNA, the CDR3 is TGTGCCAGCAAACTGGGGCAGACCTCCTACGAGCAGTACTTC. Its protein is CASKLGQTSYEQYF. This rearrangement joins TRBV27 to TRBJ2-7; possibly TRBD1 for D (5 bases). Per germline, CDR1 MNHEY and CDR2 SMNVEV (reference sequence). V lost 7 bases to trimming and J lost 0 bases, with 13 bases between them. CDR3 length: 14 amino acids.

The genes are TRBV6-1 and TRBJ2-7; TRBD1 agrees at 9 bases. The CDR3 totals 13 residues. Germline CDR1 and CDR2: MNHNS and SASEGT. V dropped 8 bases and J dropped 2; count of bases not matched to a gene: 4. CDR3 nucleotides: TGTGCCAGCCGGGGACAGGGAACCTACGAGCAGTACTTC. Protein product: CASRGQGTYEQYF.

This clonotype was counted a few times. This chain connects TRBV6-5 to TRBJ2-7, with a tentative D call TRBD1 (6 bases). V shed 6 bases and J shed 0 bases, with 18 bases lying between them. Germline V CDR1 and CDR2: MNHEY, SVGAGI. CDR3 length equals 16 residues. In nucleotides, the CDR3 is TGTGCCAGCAGCTACCATTTTCAGGGGAGCTCCTACGAGCAGTACTTC. Its protein is CASSYHFQGSSYEQYF.

There are a few counts of this clonotype. The chain recombines TRBV7-6 with TRBJ2-1, with D perhaps matching TRBD1 (5 bases). This CDR3 comprises 12 residues. Germline V gene sequence: CDR1 SGHVS, CDR2 FNYEAQ. V was pared by 5 bases and J by 10 bases, with 12 bases between. The DNA for the CDR3 is TGTGCCAGCAGCGCCTACAGGAACGAGCAGTTCTTC. It specifies CASSAYRNEQFF.

This clonotype has a handful of counts. This rearrangement joins TRBV19 to TRBJ2-2, with TRBD2 as a possible D gene (6 bases). V gave up 7 bases and J gave up 4 bases, with 16 bases separating them. Germline values: CDR1 LNHDA, CDR2 SQIVND (reference sequence). There are 15 residues in the CDR3. CDR3 nucleotide sequence: TGTGCCAGTACCCAGCCACTAGCTGGCACCGGGGAGCTGTTTTTT. It translates to CASTQPLAGTGELFF.

The genes are TRBV19 and TRBJ2-5, with 7 bases fitting TRBD1. V was pared by 5 bases and J by 2 bases, with 8 bases of the junction left unmatched. Germline CDR1 is LNHDA and CDR2 is SQIVND (reference sequence). The CDR3 spans 15 residues. CDR3: CASSGLGTVQETQYF. CDR3 bases: TGTGCCAGTAGTGGATTAGGGACAGTACAAGAGACCCAGTACTTC.

The chain employs TRBV10-3 and TRBJ2-5, with a tentative D call TRBD2 (6 bases). Trimming shortened V by 3 bases and J by 5 bases, and 13 bases separated the two germline ends. The CDR3 runs 14 residues. Germline loops: CDR1 ENHRY, CDR2 SYGVKD. CDR3 DNA: TGTGCCATCAGTGATGGACTATCCGAGGAGACCCAGTACTTC. It translates to CAISDGLSEETQYF.

This chain uses TRBV7-9 with TRBJ1-4, with 8 positions matching TRBD1. The V segment lost 5 bases and the J segment 8 bases; nucleotides outside the gene matches: 7. Germline CDR1 and CDR2: SEHNR and FQNEAQ (reference sequence). The CDR3 consists of 14 residues. CDR3 sequence reads: CASSTPGQAEKLFF. CDR3 bases: TGTGCCAGCAGCACACCGGGACAGGCCGAAAAACTGTTTTTT.

J is TRBJ1-2 and V is TRBV6-1; D is unresolved. V shed 6 bases and J shed 0 bases, with 8 bases lying between them. The CDR3 sequence is 13 residues long. Germline CDR1 is MNHNS and CDR2 is SASEGT. The CDR3: CASRFLANYGYTF. The CDR3 nucleotides read TGTGCCAGCAGATTTTTAGCTAACTATGGCTACACCTTC.

A few counts support this clonotype. This rearrangement joins TRBV10-1 to TRBJ2-4, with D unclear. Trimming removed 6 bases at V and 9 bases at J, with 3 bases between. Germline CDR1 WNHNN, CDR2 SYGVQD (reference sequence). This CDR3 is built from 9 residues. The DNA for the CDR3 is TGCGCCAGCAGGGGCATTCAGTACTTC. Translating gives CASRGIQYF.

The genes are TRBV20-1 and TRBJ2-7; TRBD2 aligns across 7 bases. The germline CDR1 and CDR2 sequences are DFQATT and SNEGSKA (reference sequence). This CDR3 has 14 amino acids. The ends lost 6 bases at V and 0 bases at J; junction bases unmatched: 8. CDR3 in amino acids: CSAPRDYLSYEQYF. The CDR3 region has the DNA TGCAGTGCACCCCGGGACTACCTCTCCTACGAGCAGTACTTC.

This clonotype was detected a few times. The chain carries TRBV20-1 and TRBJ2-7; D unresolved. Per the germline V gene, CDR1 is DFQATT and CDR2 is SNEGSKA (reference sequence). The CDR3 totals 13 residues. V was trimmed by 3 bases and J by 0 bases, leaving 9 bases between them. The CDR3 region has the DNA TGCAGTGCTAGCACGTGGAGCTCCTACGAGCAGTACTTC. It translates to CSASTWSSYEQYF.

The chain carries TRBV28 and TRBJ1-2, with D perhaps matching TRBD1 (5 bases). The germline CDR1 and CDR2 sequences are MDHEN and SYDVKM. The germline V and J ends were trimmed by 6 bases and 0 bases, with 17 bases remaining between them. The CDR3 covers 16 residues. CDR3: CASRLGGARANYGYTF. In DNA form, the CDR3 reads TGTGCCAGCAGGCTAGGAGGGGCGAGGGCTAACTATGGCTACACCTTC.

The chain carries TRBV4-1 and TRBJ2-2; tentatively, D is TRBD2 (5 bases). This CDR3 region has 16 residues. Trimming removed 1 base at V and 1 base at J, with 10 bases between. The germline gives CDR1 MGHRA, CDR2 YSYEKL. The CDR3 coding sequence is TGCGCCAGCAGCCAAGGTCGAGGGATGAACACCGGGGAGCTGTTTTTT. Its protein product is CASSQGRGMNTGELFF.

This rearrangement joins TRBV6-5 to TRBJ1-2; 8 bases match TRBD1. The CDR3 runs 17 residues. Germline V CDR1 and CDR2: MNHEY, SVGAGI. The V and J ends lost 2 bases and 4 bases, in that order; junction bases with no gene match: 12. The CDR3 DNA is TGTGCCAGCAGTTACGGGACAGGCGACATCTCCCCCTATGGCTACACCTTC. This gives the protein CASSYGTGDISPYGYTF.

This chain joins TRBV5-8 and TRBJ2-2; D is undetermined. The CDR3 contains 16 residues. Trimming pared 2 bases from V and 0 bases from J, leaving 11 bases between. Germline V gives CDR1 SGHTS, CDR2 YDEGEE. CDR3 coding DNA: TGTGCCAGCAGCTTAATCGTGACAACGAACACCGGGGAGCTGTTTTTT. It codes for CASSLIVTTNTGELFF.